A selection of T cell receptor beta chains follows, all from one sample in a study of cytomegalovirus exposure and HLA in healthy donors. Assay used: immunoSEQ multiplex PCR; TCRdb lists only in-frame clones, some missing. The profile shows tens of thousands of clones, 77% of them singletons. What was sequenced was PBMCs. The receptors shown here come from a woman aged 40 to 50 in good health and CMV-seropositive. The CDR3 runs from the conserved cysteine through the conserved F or W. The D gene is left open where the match is weak. The size field is filled for only some rows; it gives once, few, many or a size class.

abundance,v_gene,j_gene,d_gene,CDR3aa,CDR3nt
few,TRBV7-2,TRBJ1-2,TRBD1,CASSATGQGAITYGYTF,TGTGCCAGCAGCGCAACGGGACAGGGGGCGATAACCTATGGCTACACCTTC
-,TRBV6-4,TRBJ2-1,-,CASSRTGDSYNEQFF,TGTGCCAGCAGTAGGACGGGGGACTCCTACAATGAGCAGTTCTTC
-,TRBV28,TRBJ1-3,-,CASSPRSSGNTIYF,TGTGCCAGCAGTCCGAGGAGCTCTGGAAACACCATATATTTT
-,TRBV19,TRBJ1-2,TRBD1,CASSSSDRGPLPFYGYTF,TGTGCCAGTAGTTCCTCCGACAGGGGGCCTTTGCCTTTCTATGGCTACACCTTC
-,TRBV2,TRBJ1-2,-,CASSTGQTGNYGYTF,TGTGCCAGCAGTACAGGACAGACGGGTAACTATGGCTACACCTTC
few,TRBV5-5,TRBJ1-1,TRBD1,CASSLGVGQGMNTEAFF,TGTGCCAGCAGCTTGGGAGTGGGACAGGGAATGAACACTGAAGCTTTCTTT
-,TRBV5-8,TRBJ1-6,TRBD1,CASSARQGDNSPLHF,TGTGCCAGCAGCGCCAGACAGGGTGATAATTCACCCCTCCACTTT
-,TRBV2,TRBJ1-2,-,CASSERRGSVRGYTF,TGTGCCAGCAGTGAACGGAGGGGTTCGGTGAGGGGCTACACCTTC
-,TRBV9,TRBJ2-2,TRBD2,CASSVALAGARGGELFF,TGTGCCAGCAGCGTAGCCCTAGCGGGGGCCCGCGGCGGGGAGCTGTTTTTT
-,TRBV4-1,TRBJ1-1,-,CASSQDRGGTSLTEAFF,TGCGCCAGCAGCCAAGATAGAGGGGGTACGTCCCTAACTGAAGCTTTCTTT
-,TRBV6-6,TRBJ1-2,-,CASSTGSSYGYTF,TGTGCCAGCAGTACCGGGTCTTCCTATGGCTACACCTTC
-,TRBV4-2,TRBJ2-3,-,CASSQRGRDTQYF,TGTGCCAGCAGCCAACGTGGGAGGGATACGCAGTATTTT
few,TRBV5-1,TRBJ2-3,-,CASSLATSTDTQYF,TGCGCCAGCAGCTTGGCAACTAGCACAGATACGCAGTATTTT